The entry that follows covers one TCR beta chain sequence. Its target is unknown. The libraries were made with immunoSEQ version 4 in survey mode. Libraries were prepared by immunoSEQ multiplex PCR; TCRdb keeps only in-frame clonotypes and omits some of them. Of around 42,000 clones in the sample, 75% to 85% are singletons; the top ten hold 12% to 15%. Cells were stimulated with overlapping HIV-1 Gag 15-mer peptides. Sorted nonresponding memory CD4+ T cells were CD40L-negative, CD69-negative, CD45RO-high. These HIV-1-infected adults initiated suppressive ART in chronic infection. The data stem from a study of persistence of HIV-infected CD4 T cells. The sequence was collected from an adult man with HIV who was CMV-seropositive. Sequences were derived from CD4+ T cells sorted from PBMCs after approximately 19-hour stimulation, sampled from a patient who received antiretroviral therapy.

CDR3 residues: CASSRDSRPDTQYF. The CDR3 nucleotides read TGTGCCAGCAGCCGGGACAGCAGGCCAGATACGCAGTATTTT. V gene TRBV6-5 combines with J gene TRBJ2-3; 7 nucleotides agree with TRBD1. V lost 6 bases to trimming and J lost 4 bases; unmatched junction nucleotides: 7. The CDR3 contains 14 residues. From germline, CDR1 is MNHEY and CDR2 SVGAGI.